Detailed here is one TCR beta chain. Antigen unknown. The data originate from a study of T cell responses to AZD1222 COVID-19 vaccine. Trimming at V came to 2 bases and at J to 2 bases, leaving 2 bases not matched to a gene. Germline values: CDR1 MNHEY, CDR2 SMNVEV (reference sequence). The CDR3 sequence is 14 residues long. Whole-study findings and limits: Breadth and depth of Spike-specific TCRs rose after two AZD1222 doses. Nearly half of spike-specific TCRs reportedly go after variant regions that carry no mutations. Clonal diversity was possibly underestimated, and white British individuals and females predominated among donors. Just a handful of people given AZD1222 tested seropositive at baseline.

Libraries were prepared by immunoSEQ multiplex PCR; TCRdb keeps only in-frame clonotypes and omits some of them. Among about 120,000 clones listed, more than 80% were seen once. The source is an adult in good health. The chain combines TRBV27 with TRBJ1-1, with 7 bases matching TRBD1. The specimen comprised peripheral blood, sampled on day 0 of AZD1222 vaccination. CDR3 sequence reads: CASSLTGANTEAFF. The CDR3 nucleotides read TGTGCCAGCAGTTTAACAGGGGCTAACACTGAAGCTTTCTTT.